The 14 T cell receptor beta chains below all came from one sample that was sequenced in a study of Ad26.COV2.S vaccination and SARS-CoV-2 variants (dated by TCRdb to 2020 to 2022). Per the publication, the treatment or condition label means: 19 received Ad26.COV2.S at low or high dose, single or two shots; about 5 received placebo; per-sample allocation not given. Repertoires of vaccine and placebo recipients were sequenced from samples collected on day 63 after the first injection. The library was prepared using the immunoSEQ multiplex PCR assay. TCRdb limited this immuneACCESS table to in-frame rearrangements with V and J called. A share of clones is missing; checked studies link under half to unresolved V genes, and the rest is unexplained. A total of about 350,000 clones appear in this sample, around 89% of them only once. Jointly, the top ten make up around 5.3% of the sample. The sequencing used peripheral blood, collected in a trial of Ad26.COV2.S vaccine versus placebo. These receptors all stem from a person aged 18-60 years who received the Ad26.COV2.S COVID-19 vaccine or a placebo.

The V and J genes are TRBV5-6 and TRBJ2-6, with 8 bases that match TRBD1. Germline values: CDR1 SGHDT, CDR2 YYEEEE. The CDR3 is 16 amino acids. The V gene end was trimmed by 5 bases and the J gene end by 0 bases; junction bases not matched to a gene: 4. The CDR3 reads CASRRDRLSGANVLTF. The CDR3 DNA is TGTGCCAGCAGAAGGGACAGGCTCTCTGGGGCCAACGTCCTGACTTTC.

This clone was counted once. The gene calls are TRBV5-6 and TRBJ1-2; maybe TRBD1 (5 bases). Germline V CDR1 and CDR2: SGHDT, YYEEEE. V was clipped by 5 bases and J by 4 bases, with 21 bases between them. This CDR3 region has 16 residues. The CDR3 here is CASSSYIGAVGYGYTF. The CDR3 nucleotides read TGTGCCAGCAGTTCTTACATCGGGGCCGTGGGCTATGGCTACACCTTC.

This clone showed up just once. V is TRBV30 and J is TRBJ2-7, with unresolved D. Germline V CDR1 and CDR2: GTSNPN, SVGIG (reference sequence). Trimming pared 4 bases from V and 3 bases from J, leaving 10 bases between. This CDR3 is 12 amino acids long. Here the CDR3 DNA reads TGTGCCTGGATGGCGCCGCACTACGAGCAGTACTTC. It translates to CAWMAPHYEQYF.

As DNA, the CDR3 is TGTGCCAGTAGTATCCCGGGTAACGCTGAAGCTTTCTTT. Translation: CASSIPGNAEAFF. The genes are TRBV19 and TRBJ1-1; D gene uncertain. The germline CDR1 and CDR2 sequences are LNHDA and SQIVND (reference sequence). V lost 3 bases and J lost 6, with 11 bases in between. The CDR3 has 13 residues.

V and J are TRBV18 and TRBJ2-5; tentatively, D is TRBD1 or TRBD2 (5 bases each). Germline lookup yields CDR1 KGHSH and CDR2 LQKENI. Trimming removed 3 bases from V and 3 bases from J, with 11 bases in between. This CDR3 contains 14 residues. CDR3 region: CASSPRDGEETQYF. DNA of the CDR3: TGTGCCAGCTCACCTAGGGACGGAGAAGAGACCCAGTACTTC.

In DNA form, the CDR3 reads TGTGCCAGCAGCACTGGGAGCGGGCGGATACCCTCTGGGGCCAACGTCCTGACTTTC. Amino acid sequence: CASSTGSGRIPSGANVLTF. The chain carries TRBV27 and TRBJ2-6; possible D gene TRBD2, 6 bases. The CDR3 is made up of 19 amino acids. The V gene lost 6 bases and the J gene lost 0 bases, with 21 bases spanning the gap. CDR1 and CDR2 (germline): MNHEY, SMNVEV (reference sequence).

The V gene is TRBV6-2 or TRBV6-3, the J gene TRBJ1-2, with D perhaps TRBD1 (5 bases). The ends were cut back, 2 bases at V and 5 bases at J, with 15 bases in the middle. CDR1 is MNHEY, CDR2 SVGEGT, per germline. CDR3 length: 15 residues. CDR3 residues: CASSYPGRRNYGYTF. The CDR3, as DNA: TGTGCCAGCAGTTACCCGGGACGCCGGAATTATGGCTACACCTTC.

This clone was seen only once. This chain uses TRBV14 with TRBJ1-2; 7 bases are shared with TRBD1. J lost 5 bases, V lost 1 base, and 19 bases had no gene match. The CDR3 extends over 19 amino acids. Per germline, CDR1 SGHDN and CDR2 FVKESK. CDR3 in DNA: TGTGCCAGCAGCCAAGCGCATGTAGCGACAGGGTTCCCCCTTTATGGCTACACCTTC. Translated, it gives CASSQAHVATGFPLYGYTF.

The rearrangement links TRBV5-5 to TRBJ1-1; perhaps TRBD1 as D (5 bases). CDR3 length: 16 residues. V lost 4 bases and J 1 base, leaving 17 bases between the germline ends. The germline CDR1 and CDR2 sequences are SGHKS and YYEKEE (reference sequence). The CDR3, as DNA: TGTGCCAGCAGCCCGGGGCCCCGAGAGGGGAACACTGAAGCTTTCTTT. Protein: CASSPGPREGNTEAFF.

The chain couples TRBV5-1 to TRBJ1-1; the D gene is possibly TRBD1 (5 bases). CDR1 and CDR2 (germline): SGHRS, YFSETQ. The CDR3 sequence is 14 residues long. The ends were cut back, 3 bases at V and 1 base at J, with 10 bases in the middle. CDR3 loop: CASSSSDTNTEAFF. The CDR3 DNA reads TGCGCCAGCAGCTCGTCGGACACGAACACTGAAGCTTTCTTT. Combining the CDR3 with reference TRBV5-1 and TRBJ1-1 gives the whole variable domain KAGVTQTPRYLIKTRGQQVTLSCSPISGHRSVSWYQQTPGQGLQFLFEYFSETQRNKGNFPGRFSGRQFSNSRSEMNVSTLELGDSALYLCASSSSDTNTEAFFGQGTRLTVV.

The genes are TRBV29-1 and TRBJ2-2; tentatively, D is TRBD2 (6 bases). Germline CDR1 reads SQVTM; CDR2 reads ANQGSEA. The CDR3 contains 14 residues. V gave up 4 bases and J gave up 3 bases, with 12 bases separating them. CDR3 DNA: TGCAGCGTTGGCGGGAAAGGCTACACCGGGGAGCTGTTTTTT. This gives the protein CSVGGKGYTGELFF.

This chain links TRBV15 with TRBJ2-6, with D hard to call. CDR3 size: 16 residues. Germline V gives CDR1 LNHNV, CDR2 YYDKDF (reference sequence). Between the trimmed V and J ends, which lost 0 bases and 3 bases, there was a span of 9 bases. The CDR3 loop reads CATSRDASYGANVLTF. In DNA form, the CDR3 reads TGTGCCACCAGCAGAGACGCATCTTATGGGGCCAACGTCCTGACTTTC.

The chain is built from TRBV15 and TRBJ1-2; D not certain. The V and J ends lost 1 base and 2 bases respectively, with 11 bases between them. Per germline, CDR1 LNHNV and CDR2 YYDKDF (reference sequence). The CDR3 contains 15 residues. The CDR3 spells CATSRGDTSNYGYTF. In nucleotides, the CDR3 is TGTGCCACCAGCAGAGGCGATACCTCCAACTATGGCTACACCTTC.

The chain is built from TRBV2 and TRBJ2-7; TRBD1 matches 10 bases. The CDR3 sequence is 15 residues long. Germline V gives CDR1 SNHLY, CDR2 FYNNEI. The J segment lost 3 bases and the V segment lost 7 bases, leaving 9 bases of the junction unmatched. CDR3 amino acids: CASTLGQGTIYEQYF. The CDR3 nucleotides are TGTGCCAGCACCCTGGGACAGGGGACGATCTACGAGCAGTACTTC.